Below are 23 T cell receptor beta chains sequenced from a single sample in a study of cytomegalovirus exposure and HLA in healthy donors. The PCR made use of 60 Vbeta and 13 Jbeta primers. Clones were read by immunoSEQ multiplex PCR, and TCRdb kept only the in-frame ones, dropping some. The data hold about 270,000 clones, with about 75% observed a single time. Sequenced material: PBMCs. Receptor source: a female donor in good health and CMV-seronegative.

V usage is TRBV2 and J usage is TRBJ2-7; a weak D match, TRBD2 (5 bases). This CDR3 is 10 amino acids long. Per the germline V gene, CDR1 is SNHLY and CDR2 is FYNNEI. The V end lost 4 bases, the J end lost 7 bases, and 5 bases lay between the germline ends. The CDR3 here is CASSGGEQYF. The DNA of the CDR3 is TGTGCCAGCAGTGGCGGGGAGCAGTACTTC.

The chain carries TRBV19 and TRBJ2-1; D not certain. This CDR3 has 14 amino acids. The germline gives CDR1 LNHDA, CDR2 SQIVND (reference sequence). V lost 5 bases and J 2 bases, leaving 10 bases between the germline ends. In nucleotides, the CDR3 is TGTGCCAGTAGTGGGCCCTCAGCCTACAATGAGCAGTTCTTC. Protein: CASSGPSAYNEQFF.

The rearrangement uses TRBV2 and TRBJ2-7; D is unresolved. CDR1 is SNHLY and CDR2 is FYNNEI in the germline V gene. The CDR3 has 13 amino acids. Deletions cut 3 bases from V and 2 bases from J, with 8 bases between. The CDR3 sequence is CASSEISAYEQYF. The CDR3 region has the DNA TGTGCCAGCAGTGAGATCTCGGCCTACGAGCAGTACTTC.

Here the CDR3 DNA reads TGTGCCAGCAGCTTAGGAGGACTAGCGGGTGCCTACAATGAGCAGTTCTTC. Protein: CASSLGGLAGAYNEQFF. The chain employs TRBV11-3 and TRBJ2-1, with 11 bases lining up with TRBD2. Trimming took 1 base from V and 2 from J; bases not matched to a gene: 4. Germline V CDR1 and CDR2: SGHNT, YENEEA. CDR3 size: 17 residues.

This clone was seen a few times. V and J are TRBV15 and TRBJ2-2, with TRBD1 as a possible D gene (5 bases). V was clipped by 1 base and J by 4 bases, with 10 bases between them. The V gene's germline CDR1 is LNHNV and CDR2 YYDKDF (reference sequence). This CDR3 has 15 amino acids. In DNA form, the CDR3 reads TGTGCCACCAGCAGAGGGGGCGATGGCACCGGGGAGCTGTTTTTT. As protein: CATSRGGDGTGELFF.

This clone came up a few times. The V gene is TRBV10-3, the J gene TRBJ2-3; 8 bases agree with TRBD2. V trimming: 10 bases; J trimming: 1 base; junction bases outside the gene matches: 4. Per the germline V gene, CDR1 is ENHRY and CDR2 is SYGVKD. The CDR3 extends over 13 amino acids. The CDR3 here is CATQTSGTDTQYF. DNA for the CDR3: TGTGCCACCCAGACTAGCGGCACAGATACGCAGTATTTT.

The chain links TRBV5-1 to TRBJ2-2; 12 nucleotides align to TRBD2. CDR1 and CDR2 from the germline V gene are SGHRS and YFSETQ. The CDR3 sequence is 16 residues long. With V trimmed by 4 bases and J by 7 bases, 8 bases remained unmatched. The CDR3 nucleotides read TGCGCCAGCAGCCTTCTAGCGGGAGGGCCCAACGGGGAGCTGTTTTTT. Its protein is CASSLLAGGPNGELFF.

This sequence joins TRBV25-1 and TRBJ2-3; 10 nucleotides match TRBD2. From germline, CDR1 is MGHDK and CDR2 SYGVNS. This CDR3 region has 16 residues. Trimming at V came to 2 bases and at J to 4 bases, leaving 6 bases not matched to a gene. CDR3 loop: CASSEGALAGADTQYF. CDR3 nucleotide sequence: TGTGCCAGCAGTGAAGGGGCTCTAGCGGGAGCAGATACGCAGTATTTT.

The V call is TRBV6-1, the J call TRBJ1-1, with 7 nucleotides matching TRBD1. The germline V gene has CDR1 MNHNS and CDR2 SASEGT. This CDR3 spans 13 amino acids. V shed 7 bases, J shed 10 bases, and the junction held 12 bases outside the gene matches. CDR3: CASNRQGPVGAFF. The DNA for the CDR3 is TGTGCCAGCAACAGACAGGGCCCCGTTGGAGCTTTCTTT.

The chain joins TRBV18 to TRBJ1-2; TRBD1 matches at 7 bases. In germline, CDR1 is KGHSH, CDR2 LQKENI. Trimming at V came to 3 bases and at J to 1 base, leaving 8 bases not matched to a gene. The CDR3 extends over 16 amino acids. This CDR3 is CASSPREGALNYGYTF. The CDR3 DNA reads TGTGCCAGCTCACCCCGGGAGGGGGCACTTAACTATGGCTACACCTTC. The full variable domain, its missing parts supplied by reference TRBV18 and TRBJ1-2, is NAGVMQNPRHLVRRRGQEARLRCSPMKGHSHVYWYRQLPEEGLKFMVYLQKENIIDESGMPKERFSAEFPKEGPSILRIQQVVRGDSAAYFCASSPREGALNYGYTFGSGTRLTVV.

The chain links TRBV6-5 to TRBJ2-5; 8 nucleotides line up with TRBD2. Germline trimming cut 7 bases from V and 5 bases from J; bases unmatched to any gene: 9. The germline V gene has CDR1 MNHEY and CDR2 SVGAGI. The CDR3 extends over 14 amino acids. CDR3: CASKVPGGGETQYF. The CDR3 coding sequence is TGTGCCAGCAAGGTCCCGGGAGGGGGGGAGACCCAGTACTTC.

This clone occurred once. The genes are TRBV4-1 and TRBJ1-5, with a tentative D call TRBD1 (5 bases). Trimming left V 2 bases short and J 3 bases short, with 8 bases between. Germline CDR1 and CDR2: MGHRA and YSYEKL. CDR3 length: 14 amino acids. CDR3 sequence: CASSQKDINQPQHF. The CDR3 DNA sequence: TGCGCCAGCAGCCAAAAGGACATCAATCAGCCCCAGCATTTT.

V is TRBV28 and J is TRBJ2-7; 7 nucleotides match TRBD2. The CDR3 is made up of 14 amino acids. CDR1 and CDR2 from the germline V gene are MDHEN and SYDVKM. Trimming cost V 3 bases and J 7 bases; bases outside gene matches: 9. CDR3 sequence: CASSFQAGAGEQYF. CDR3 in DNA: TGTGCCAGCAGTTTCCAGGCGGGAGCAGGGGAGCAGTACTTC.

V is TRBV7-9 and J is TRBJ2-2; 7 nucleotides match TRBD2. The CDR3 extends over 15 amino acids. Germline CDR1 reads SEHNR; CDR2 reads FQNEAQ (reference sequence). The trim removed 3 bases at V and 0 bases at J, leaving 1 base unmatched. The CDR3: CASSLAGANTGELFF. CDR3 bases: TGTGCCAGCAGCTTGGCGGGGGCGAACACCGGGGAGCTGTTTTTT. The whole variable domain, filled in from reference TRBV7-9 and TRBJ2-2, reads DTGVSQNPRHKITKRGQNVTFRCDPISEHNRLYWYRQTLGQGPEFLTYFQNEAQLEKSRLLSDRFSAERPKGSFSTLEIQRTEQGDSAMYLCASSLAGANTGELFFGEGSRLTVL.

The gene calls are TRBV28 and TRBJ2-7; TRBD1 aligns across 8 bases. Germline V gene data show CDR1 as MDHEN and CDR2 as SYDVKM. This CDR3 is 14 amino acids long. Trimming took 9 bases from V and 7 from J; bases not matched to a gene: 14. CDR3 sequence (DNA): TGTGCCAGTCGTGGCGGACAGGGCCGGGGGGAGCAGTACTTC. This translates into CASRGGQGRGEQYF. Drawing the rest from reference TRBV28 and TRBJ2-7, the complete variable domain is DVKVTQSSRYLVKRTGEKVFLECVQDMDHENMFWYRQDPGLGLRLIYFSYDVKMKEKGDIPEGYSVSREKKERFSLILESASTNQTSMYLCASRGGQGRGEQYFGPGTRLTVT.

This clone came up a few times. The chain recombines TRBV19 with TRBJ1-5; D is perhaps TRBD1 (5 bases). CDR1 is LNHDA and CDR2 is SQIVND in the germline V gene (reference sequence). Deletions cut 5 bases from V and 5 bases from J, with 10 bases between. The CDR3 covers 13 residues. This CDR3 reads CASSASGYQPQHF. The CDR3 DNA reads TGTGCCAGTAGTGCTTCAGGGTATCAGCCCCAGCATTTT.

This clone was counted only a few times. No DNA is shown, since the ends of the CDR3 on it are uncertain; the CDR3 is the one TCRdb lists. The chain employs TRBV28 and TRBJ1-2; no DNA check was done on the table's D call, TRBD1. The V gene's germline CDR1 is MDHEN and CDR2 SYDVKM. The length of the CDR3 is 16 amino acids, counting both ends. The chain's CDR3 is CASSPSSYVGLGAHLF.

CDR3 in DNA: TGCGCCAGCAGCCTCCCGGGGGGCACAGATACGCAGTATTTT. Its translation: CASSLPGGTDTQYF. V is TRBV4-1 and J is TRBJ2-3; D may be TRBD2 (6 bases). Deletions cut 4 bases from V and 1 base from J, with 9 bases between. The CDR3 has 14 amino acids. Per germline, CDR1 MGHRA and CDR2 YSYEKL.

The J gene is TRBJ2-1, the V gene TRBV27; 9 nucleotides agree with TRBD2. V dropped 7 bases and J dropped 8; count of bases not matched to a gene: 12. CDR3 length: 15 amino acids. Germline CDR1 and CDR2: MNHEY and SMNVEV (reference sequence). The CDR3 protein is CASTPLGLASHEQFF. The CDR3 coding sequence is TGTGCCAGCACCCCTCTGGGACTAGCTTCCCATGAGCAGTTCTTC.

The rearrangement links TRBV18 to TRBJ2-5; TRBD2 matches 11 bases. J gave up 5 bases and V 5 bases, and 7 bases lay outside the gene matches. This CDR3 spans 15 amino acids. Germline CDR1 and CDR2: KGHSH and LQKENI. CDR3 coding DNA: TGTGCCAGCTCATCTACTAGCGGGAGCGCCGAGACCCAGTACTTC. Translated: CASSSTSGSAETQYF.

The chain employs TRBV4-1 and TRBJ2-7; weak D call: TRBD2 (6 bases). Germline-derived CDR1 and CDR2 are MGHRA and YSYEKL. CDR3 length equals 14 residues. V gave up 4 bases and J gave up 0 bases, with 10 bases separating them. The CDR3 region has the DNA TGCGCCAGCAGCCTGGGACTGTCCTCCTACGAGCAGTACTTC. Translated, it gives CASSLGLSSYEQYF.

The chain couples TRBV19 to TRBJ1-2; TRBD1 agrees at 11 bases. Germline CDR1 and CDR2: LNHDA and SQIVND (reference sequence). The CDR3 extends over 17 amino acids. Trimming cost V 3 bases and J 4 bases; bases outside gene matches: 10. CDR3 amino acids: CASSIAGTGGTSYGYTF. CDR3 nucleotides: TGTGCCAGTAGTATCGCCGGGACAGGGGGAACTAGCTATGGCTACACCTTC.

The chain is built from TRBV19 and TRBJ2-7; 10 bases fit TRBD2. Germline trimming cut 3 bases from V and 12 bases from J; bases unmatched to any gene: 14. The CDR3 length is 15 residues. Germline V gene data show CDR1 as LNHDA and CDR2 as SQIVND (reference sequence). The CDR3 DNA reads as TGTGCCAGTAGTATGGGTCGGCTAGCGGGAGAGTCCCCGTACTTC. It yields the protein CASSMGRLAGESPYF.